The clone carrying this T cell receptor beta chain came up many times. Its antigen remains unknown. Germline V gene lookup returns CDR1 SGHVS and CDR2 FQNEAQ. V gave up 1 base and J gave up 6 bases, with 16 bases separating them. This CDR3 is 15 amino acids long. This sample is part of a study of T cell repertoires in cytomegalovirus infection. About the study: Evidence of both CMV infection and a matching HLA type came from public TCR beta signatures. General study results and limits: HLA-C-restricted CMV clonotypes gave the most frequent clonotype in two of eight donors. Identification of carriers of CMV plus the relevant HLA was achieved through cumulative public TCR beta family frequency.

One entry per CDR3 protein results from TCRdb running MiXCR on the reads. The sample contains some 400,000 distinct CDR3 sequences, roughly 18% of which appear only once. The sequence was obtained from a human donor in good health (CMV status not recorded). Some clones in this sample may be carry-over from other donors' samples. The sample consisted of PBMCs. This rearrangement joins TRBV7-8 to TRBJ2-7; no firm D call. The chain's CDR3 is CASSLVDIIVSEQYF. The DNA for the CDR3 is TGTGCCAGCAGCTTAGTCGATATTATTGTCTCCGAGCAGTACTTC.